This TCR beta chain was profiled in a study of shared clonotypes between healthy human individuals. Between the trimmed V and J ends, which lost 3 bases and 5 bases, there was a span of 10 bases. CDR3 size: 13 residues. Per germline, CDR1 SNHLY and CDR2 FYNNEI. Donors had no recently reported acute infections or vaccinations and were HIV-negative. The deep-level immunoSEQ assay was used. The replicate PCRs on unsorted PBMC were given approximately 300 ng DNA, which is 25,000 to 30,000 T cell genomes. Per the study methods: Filtering differed for immunoSEQ, which gave only junction sequences without quality scores. The data were produced by immunoSEQ multiplex PCR, yet TCRdb's version contains in-frame clones alone and is incomplete. The V and J calls and clone size were taken over from that table, and D and trimming were inferred from the DNA. Of roughly 490,000 clones listed, about 82% are singletons.

This sequence joins TRBV2 and TRBJ1-2; D uncertain. The sample was PBMCs. The source is a woman aged 40-49 years in good health. Some clones in this sample may be carry-over from other donors' samples. Here the CDR3 reads CASSEARPYGYTF. The DNA for the CDR3 is TGTGCCAGCAGTGAGGCAAGACCTTATGGCTACACCTTC.